The clone carrying this TCR beta chain has a single count. This entry comes from a study of blood T cell repertoires in COVID-19. Original methodology: Amplification from reference gene primers served as the basis for estimated nucleated cell counts. TCRdb's copy holds only in-frame clones and misses some; the assay was immunoSEQ multiplex PCR. That table is the source of V, J and clone size, and D and trimming were worked out from the DNA. There are about 190,000 clones in the sample; around 80% occur only once, and around 19% lies in the top ten. In germline, CDR1 is MNHEY, CDR2 SMNVEV (reference sequence). This CDR3 is built from 13 residues. V dropped 3 bases and J dropped 2 bases, with 7 bases sitting between them.

The specimen sequenced was peripheral blood. This clonotype originated in a human donor in a cohort sampled during active COVID-19. The chain links TRBV27 to TRBJ1-1; D perhaps matches TRBD1 (6 bases). The DNA for the CDR3 is TGTGCCAGCAGTTTCAGGGGTAACACTGAAGCTTTCTTT. The encoded protein is CASSFRGNTEAFF.